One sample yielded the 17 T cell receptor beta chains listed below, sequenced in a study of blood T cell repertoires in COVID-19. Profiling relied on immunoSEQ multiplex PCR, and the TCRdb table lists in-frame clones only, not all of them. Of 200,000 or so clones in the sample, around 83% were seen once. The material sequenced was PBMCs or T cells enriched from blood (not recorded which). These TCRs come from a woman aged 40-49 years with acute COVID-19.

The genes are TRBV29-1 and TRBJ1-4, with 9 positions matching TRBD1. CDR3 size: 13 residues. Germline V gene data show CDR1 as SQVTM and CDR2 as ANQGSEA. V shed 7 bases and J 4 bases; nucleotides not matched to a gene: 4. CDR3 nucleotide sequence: TGCAGCGCTGGACAGGGGCGTAATGAAAAACTGTTTTTT. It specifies CSAGQGRNEKLFF.

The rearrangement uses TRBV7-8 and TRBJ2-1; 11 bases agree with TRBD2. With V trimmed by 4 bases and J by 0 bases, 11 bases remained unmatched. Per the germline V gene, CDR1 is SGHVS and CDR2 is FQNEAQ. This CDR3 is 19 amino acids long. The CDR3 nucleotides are TGTGCCAGCAGCTCCCAAAAGCGACTAGCGGGAAGCTCCTACAATGAGCAGTTCTTC. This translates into CASSSQKRLAGSSYNEQFF.

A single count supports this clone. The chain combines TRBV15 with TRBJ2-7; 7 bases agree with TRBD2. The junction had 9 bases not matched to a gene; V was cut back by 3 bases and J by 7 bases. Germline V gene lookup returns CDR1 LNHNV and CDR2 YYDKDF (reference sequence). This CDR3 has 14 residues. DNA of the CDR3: TGTGCCACCAGCAGGCTTGGCGGGGGAGGGGAGCAGTACTTC. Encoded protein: CATSRLGGGGEQYF.

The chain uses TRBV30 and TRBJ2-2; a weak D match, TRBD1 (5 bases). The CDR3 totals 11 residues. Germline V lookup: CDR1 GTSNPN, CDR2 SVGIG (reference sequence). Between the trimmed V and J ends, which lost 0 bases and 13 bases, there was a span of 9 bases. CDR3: CAWSVAQGLFF. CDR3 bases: TGTGCCTGGAGTGTAGCCCAGGGGCTGTTTTTT.

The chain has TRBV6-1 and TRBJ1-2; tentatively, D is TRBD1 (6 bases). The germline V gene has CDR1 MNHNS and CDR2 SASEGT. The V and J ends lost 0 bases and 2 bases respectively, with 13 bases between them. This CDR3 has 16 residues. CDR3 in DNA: TGTGCCAGCAGTGAAGCGCCCGACAGGATCAACTATGGCTACACCTTC. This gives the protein CASSEAPDRINYGYTF.

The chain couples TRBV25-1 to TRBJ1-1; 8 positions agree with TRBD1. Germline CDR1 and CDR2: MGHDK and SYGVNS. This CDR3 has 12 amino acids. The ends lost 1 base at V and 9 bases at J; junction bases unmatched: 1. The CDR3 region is CASSEWTGKAFF. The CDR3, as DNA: TGTGCCAGCAGTGAATGGACAGGGAAAGCTTTCTTT. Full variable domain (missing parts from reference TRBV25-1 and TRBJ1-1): EADIYQTPRYLVIGTGKKITLECSQTMGHDKMYWYQQDPGMELHLIHYSYGVNSTEKGDLSSESTVSRIRTEHFPLTLESARPSHTSQYLCASSEWTGKAFFGQGTRLTVV.

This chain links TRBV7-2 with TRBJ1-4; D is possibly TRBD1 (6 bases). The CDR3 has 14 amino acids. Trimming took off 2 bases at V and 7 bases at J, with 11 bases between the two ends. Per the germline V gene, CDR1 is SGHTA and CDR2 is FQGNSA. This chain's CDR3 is CASSLQGFGEKLFF. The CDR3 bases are TGTGCCAGCAGCTTACAGGGGTTTGGTGAAAAACTGTTTTTT.

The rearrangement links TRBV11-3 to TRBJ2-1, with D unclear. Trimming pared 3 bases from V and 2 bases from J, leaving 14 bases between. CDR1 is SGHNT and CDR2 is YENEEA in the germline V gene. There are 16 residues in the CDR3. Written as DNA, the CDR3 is TGTGCCAGCAGCTTGGGCTCGTATCACCCCTACAATGAGCAGTTCTTC. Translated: CASSLGSYHPYNEQFF.

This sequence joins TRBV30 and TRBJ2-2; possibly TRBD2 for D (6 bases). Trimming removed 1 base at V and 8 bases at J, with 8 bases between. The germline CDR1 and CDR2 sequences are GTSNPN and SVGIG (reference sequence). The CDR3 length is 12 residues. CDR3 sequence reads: CAWSAGVGELFF. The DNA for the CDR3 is TGTGCCTGGAGTGCGGGGGTGGGGGAGCTGTTTTTT.

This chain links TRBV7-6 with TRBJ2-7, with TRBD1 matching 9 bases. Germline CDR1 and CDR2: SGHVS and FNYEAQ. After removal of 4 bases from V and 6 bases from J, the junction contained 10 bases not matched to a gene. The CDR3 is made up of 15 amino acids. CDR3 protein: CASSSPDRGTSEQYF. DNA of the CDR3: TGTGCCAGCAGCTCCCCGGACAGGGGCACGTCCGAGCAGTACTTC.

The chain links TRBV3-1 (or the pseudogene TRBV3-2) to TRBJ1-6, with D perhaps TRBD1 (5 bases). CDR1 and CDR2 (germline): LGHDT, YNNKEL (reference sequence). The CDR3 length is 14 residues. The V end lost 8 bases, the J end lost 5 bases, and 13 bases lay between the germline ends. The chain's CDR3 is CASRTGDNNSPLHF. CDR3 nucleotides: TGTGCCAGCCGGACGGGGGATAATAATTCACCCCTCCACTTT.

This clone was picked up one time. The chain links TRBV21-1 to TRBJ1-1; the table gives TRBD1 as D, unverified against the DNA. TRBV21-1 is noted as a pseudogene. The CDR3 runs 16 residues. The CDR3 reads CASSKAVDRFNSEAFF. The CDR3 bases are TGTGCCAGCAGCAAAGCTGTCGACAGGTTTAACTCTGAAGCTTTCTTT.

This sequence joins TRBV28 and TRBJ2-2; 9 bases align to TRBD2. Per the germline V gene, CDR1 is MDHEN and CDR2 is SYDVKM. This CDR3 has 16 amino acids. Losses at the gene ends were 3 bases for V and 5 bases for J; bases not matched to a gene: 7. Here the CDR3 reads CASSFVSGSRTGELFF. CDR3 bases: TGTGCCAGCAGTTTTGTTAGCGGGAGTCGAACCGGGGAGCTGTTTTTT.

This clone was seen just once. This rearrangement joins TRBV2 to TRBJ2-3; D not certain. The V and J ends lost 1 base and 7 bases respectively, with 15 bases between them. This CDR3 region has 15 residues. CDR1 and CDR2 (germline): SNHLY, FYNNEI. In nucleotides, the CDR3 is TGTGCCAGCAGTGAAGGTGCTAGTTCCTGGCATACGCAGTATTTT. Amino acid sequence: CASSEGASSWHTQYF.

Written as DNA, the CDR3 is TGCGCCAGCAGCACCGGAGTGGAGGGAGTACTCGACACCGGGGAGCTGTTTTTT. Translated: CASSTGVEGVLDTGELFF. The J gene is TRBJ2-2, the V gene TRBV4-3; D may be TRBD2 (6 bases). The length of the CDR3 is 18 residues. Trimming cost V 5 bases and J 3 bases, with 22 bases left between them. Looked up from germline, CDR1 is LGHNA and CDR2 is YSLEER.

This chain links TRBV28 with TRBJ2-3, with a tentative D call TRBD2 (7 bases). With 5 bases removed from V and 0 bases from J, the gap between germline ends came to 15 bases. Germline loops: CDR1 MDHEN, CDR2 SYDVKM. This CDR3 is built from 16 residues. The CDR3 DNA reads TGTGCCAGCAGTCCCGGGGGGCAAGCGAGCACAGATACGCAGTATTTT. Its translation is CASSPGGQASTDTQYF.

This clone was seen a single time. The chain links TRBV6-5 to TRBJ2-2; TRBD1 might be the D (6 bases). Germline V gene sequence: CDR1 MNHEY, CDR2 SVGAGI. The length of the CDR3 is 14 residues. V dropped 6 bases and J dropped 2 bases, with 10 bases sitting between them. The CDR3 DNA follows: TGTGCCAGCAGACAGGGCGCTAACACCGGGGAGCTGTTTTTT. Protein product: CASRQGANTGELFF.